These 10 T cell receptor beta chains were all obtained from the same sample, sequenced in a study of cytomegalovirus exposure and HLA in healthy donors. Amplification used 60 Vbeta primers and 13 Jbeta primers. Repertoires were generated with immunoSEQ multiplex PCR, while TCRdb's copy carries only in-frame clones and drops some. The sample has a few hundred thousand clones, more than 80% seen once. Sequenced input: PBMCs. The receptors here all came from a man aged 30-40 years in good health and CMV-seronegative.

The chain uses TRBV6-5 and TRBJ1-5; tentatively, D is TRBD1 (5 bases). The CDR3 is made up of 16 amino acids. The V gene lost 0 bases and the J gene lost 7 bases, with 16 bases spanning the gap. Looked up from germline, CDR1 is MNHEY and CDR2 is SVGAGI. The CDR3: CASSYSSPGLDQPQHF. CDR3 DNA sequence: TGTGCCAGCAGTTACTCCTCGCCAGGGCTCGACCAGCCCCAGCATTTT.

Remarks on this clone: Other DNA sequences of this sample code for an identical CDR3. CDR3 DNA sequence: TGTGCCAGCAGCGATGGCCGGGTCAGGGGGCAAGAGACCCAGTACTTC. Amino acids: CASSDGRVRGQETQYF. The chain couples TRBV9 to TRBJ2-5, with 7 bases matching TRBD1. V gave up 3 bases and J gave up 2 bases; unmatched junction bases: 10. Germline V gene lookup returns CDR1 SGDLS and CDR2 YYNGEE. The CDR3 is 16 amino acids. Filled out from reference TRBV9 and TRBJ2-5, the complete variable domain reads DSGVTQTPKHLITATGQRVTLRCSPRSGDLSVYWYQQSLDQGLQFLIQYYNGEERAKGNILERFSAQQFPDLHSELNLSSLELGDSALYFCASSDGRVRGQETQYFGPGTRLLVL.

The chain recombines TRBV5-1 with TRBJ1-2; 9 nucleotides match TRBD1. This CDR3 spans 13 amino acids. The germline gives CDR1 SGHRS, CDR2 YFSETQ. Unmatched junction bases numbered 6, after V lost 4 bases and J lost 8 bases. The CDR3 region has the DNA TGCGCCAGCAGCATACAGGGGGCGGAAGGCTACACCTTC. It specifies CASSIQGAEGYTF.

This clone occurred once. The chain links TRBV27 to TRBJ1-5, with 7 bases that match TRBD1. This CDR3 has 19 amino acids. Trimming removed 0 bases from V and 0 bases from J; junction bases left unmatched: 11. The germline V gene has CDR1 MNHEY and CDR2 SMNVEV (reference sequence). The CDR3 nucleotides are TGTGCCAGCAGTTTATCATCTGAGGGGGCCCTGATTAGCAATCAGCCCCAGCATTTT. This encodes CASSLSSEGALISNQPQHF.

This clone was observed a single time. The rearrangement uses TRBV5-4 and TRBJ2-5; 9 bases are a match to TRBD2. From germline, CDR1 is SGHNT and CDR2 YYREEE (reference sequence). The junction had 6 bases not matched to a gene; V was cut back by 2 bases and J by 1 base. The CDR3 contains 16 residues. CDR3 DNA: TGTGCCAGCAGCTTCGTGGCGGGGGGGCTCCAAGAGACCCAGTACTTC. Amino acid sequence: CASSFVAGGLQETQYF.

The chain uses TRBV5-1 and TRBJ1-3; a possible D gene is TRBD1 (6 bases). Trimming stripped 0 bases from V and 4 bases from J, with 11 bases between. Germline V gives CDR1 SGHRS, CDR2 YFSETQ. This CDR3 has 15 amino acids. In nucleotides, the CDR3 is TGCGCCAGCAGCTTGGCTGTAGACAGGGGAAACACCATATATTTT. This codes for CASSLAVDRGNTIYF. The full variable domain, completed using reference TRBV5-1 and TRBJ1-3, is KAGVTQTPRYLIKTRGQQVTLSCSPISGHRSVSWYQQTPGQGLQFLFEYFSETQRNKGNFPGRFSGRQFSNSRSEMNVSTLELGDSALYLCASSLAVDRGNTIYFGEGSWLTVV.

V is TRBV27 and J is TRBJ2-7; no definite D call. The CDR3 has 12 amino acids. Germline CDR1 is MNHEY and CDR2 is SMNVEV (reference sequence). Trimming took off 5 bases at V and 4 bases at J, with 9 bases between the two ends. In DNA form, the CDR3 reads TGTGCCAGCAGTCCCCGCCTATACGAGCAGTACTTC. Its translation is CASSPRLYEQYF.

CDR3 sequence: CASSRQGANYNEQFF. The CDR3 coding sequence is TGCGCCAGCAGCCGACAGGGGGCAAACTACAATGAGCAGTTCTTC. This chain uses TRBV5-1 with TRBJ2-1; 10 bases line up with TRBD1. The junction had 4 bases not matched to a gene; V was cut back by 4 bases and J by 3 bases. The CDR3 sequence is 15 residues long. Germline lookup yields CDR1 SGHRS and CDR2 YFSETQ.

The genes are TRBV7-2 and TRBJ1-5; D uncertain. The CDR3 length is 16 residues. The V gene's germline CDR1 is SGHTA and CDR2 FQGNSA. Trimming cost V 2 bases and J 2 bases, with 13 bases left between them. This chain's CDR3 is CASSLTRWTGNQPQHF. The CDR3 coding sequence is TGTGCCAGCAGCTTAACTAGATGGACCGGCAATCAGCCCCAGCATTTT. Using reference TRBV7-2 and TRBJ1-5 for the parts outside the CDR3, the full variable domain is GAGVSQSPSNKVTEKGKDVELRCDPISGHTALYWYRQSLGQGLEFLIYFQGNSAPDKSGLPSDRFSAERTGGSVSTLTIQRTQQEDSAVYLCASSLTRWTGNQPQHFGDGTRLSIL.

The rearrangement uses TRBV4-1 and TRBJ1-1; 8 nucleotides align to TRBD1. The CDR3 totals 14 residues. CDR1 is MGHRA and CDR2 is YSYEKL in the germline V gene. Trimming took 1 base from V and 11 from J; bases not matched to a gene: 9. The CDR3 here is CASSQVPTGGAAFF. In DNA form, the CDR3 reads TGCGCCAGCAGCCAAGTACCTACAGGGGGTGCCGCTTTCTTT.